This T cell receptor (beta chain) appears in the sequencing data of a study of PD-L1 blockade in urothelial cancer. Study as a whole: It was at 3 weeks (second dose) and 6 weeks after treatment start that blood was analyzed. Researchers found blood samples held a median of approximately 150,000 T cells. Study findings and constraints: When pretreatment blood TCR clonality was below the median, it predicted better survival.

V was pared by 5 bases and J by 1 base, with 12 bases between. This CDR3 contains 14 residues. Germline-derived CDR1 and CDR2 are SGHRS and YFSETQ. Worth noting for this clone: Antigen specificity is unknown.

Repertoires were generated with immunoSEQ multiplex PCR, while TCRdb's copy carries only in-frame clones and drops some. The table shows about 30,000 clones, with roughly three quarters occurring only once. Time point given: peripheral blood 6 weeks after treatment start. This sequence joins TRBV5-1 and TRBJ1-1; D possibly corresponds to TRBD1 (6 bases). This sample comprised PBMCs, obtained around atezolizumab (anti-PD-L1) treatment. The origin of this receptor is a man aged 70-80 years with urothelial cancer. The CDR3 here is CASSSGTRNTEAFF. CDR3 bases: TGCGCCAGCAGTTCCGGGACAAGGAACACTGAAGCTTTCTTT.